This T cell receptor beta chain is drawn from a study of early T cells in non-severe SARS-CoV-2 infection. Study details: From unsorted whole blood, bulk RNA was sequenced, and the chains remained unpaired.

Unique molecular identifiers (one per individual cDNA molecule) were attached. TCRdb reanalysed the 5' RACE reads using MiXCR and keeps one entry per CDR3 protein. This repertoire shows tens of thousands of distinct CDR3 sequences, roughly a tenth found once; its top ten account for 8% to 10%. The germline gives CDR1 SGHDT, CDR2 YYEEEE. Trimming cost V 4 bases and J 3 bases; bases outside gene matches: 5. The CDR3 runs to 14 residues. Sequenced sample: whole blood. This sequence originates from an adult who was a healthcare worker with PCR-confirmed SARS-CoV-2 infection or an uninfected control (not recorded which). The rearrangement links TRBV5-6 to TRBJ2-3; TRBD1 aligns across 7 bases. CDR3 in DNA: TGTGCCAGCAGCCACCCCAGGGGGACAGATACGCAGTATTTT. It yields the protein CASSHPRGTDTQYF.